This T cell receptor beta chain was sequenced during a study of glioma-infiltrating T cells after dendritic cell vaccination (TCRdb year 2016). Turning to the overall study: Of the 15 glioblastoma patients in the cohort, all drawn from Phase I and II dendritic cell vaccination trials, 9 were newly diagnosed and 6 had recurrent disease. Patients received three intradermal dendritic cell vaccine injections at biweekly intervals in the arm below the axilla. Survival after dendritic cell vaccination was correlated with TCR sequencing metrics, such as TIL content and the overlap between tumor and blood repertoires. Autologous tumor lysate-pulsed dendritic cell vaccination was administered to the patients between 2003 and 2012. In glioblastoma patients vaccinated with dendritic cells, deep sequencing of TCR beta CDR3 regions served to measure the amount of tumor-infiltrating lymphocytes and to compare repertoires between tumor and blood. The vaccine was prepared from monocyte-derived dendritic cells that were cultured for 6 to 7 days with IL-4 and GM-CSF and then pulsed overnight with autologous tumor lysate. Results and caveats for the whole study, not just this receptor: The cohort was small and heterogeneous, only a few patients had full blood and tumor sets, and even fewer had initial-recurrent tumor pairs. No direct relationship between TCR clonality and survival was found, suggesting that a diverse polyclonal response may matter. Longer time to progression and overall survival after dendritic cell vaccination were predicted by higher estimated pretreatment TIL content. The response model built on TCR overlap across three groups was characterized as speculative, with prospective validation still needed.

A note on this clone: Its antigen is currently not known. No clone much larger than this one lies a single base away; base qualities are absent.

The CDR3 numbers 17 residues from cysteine through phenylalanine. The retained sequence is limited to the CDR3, 51 bases, with the frame set at the first base. The germline V gene (reference sequence) specifies SEHNR as CDR1 and FQNEAQ as CDR2. V is shortened by 5 bases, J by 1 base, and the region joining them spans 18 bases. This sample's time point label indicates: after dendritic cell vaccination, including at tumor progression/relapse. Patients were selected on the basis of adequate residual fresh-frozen tumor tissue and more than two years of available survival data. Molecular status otherwise varied across the glioblastoma patients, but none of them carried an isocitrate dehydrogenase mutation. PBMC collection took place before vaccination, two weeks after the third vaccination, and at tumor progression if progression occurred. Genomic DNA was extracted with the Qiagen DNeasy Blood extraction Kit.

The immunoSEQ assay amplified TCRB CDR3 regions from about 2 micrograms of genomic DNA, or from all available DNA when less than that amount was available. For multiplex PCR, 60 forward primers for TCR V beta segments and 13 reverse primers for J beta segments were used. Synthetic control templates were spiked into each sample at limiting dilution to estimate reads per starting template. The Illumina HiSeq System generated 87 bp sequencing reads. Under the source paper's analysis protocol: PCR and sequencing errors were removed by a nearest neighbor algorithm that merged closely related sequences. TCR overlap was measured as the percentage of unique tumor TCR beta sequences that were also present in the peripheral blood of the same patient. TCRdb provides this immuneACCESS table in a form limited to in-frame rearrangements. Some clones are lacking; in checked studies, under half of them reflect an unresolved V gene, and why the rest are absent is not known. V and J calls and clone size are as listed in that table; D and trimming were resolved from the DNA. The sample includes tens of thousands of clones, with less than 85% observed a single time. Together, the top ten hold about 9.3% of the sample.

The chain is made from TRBV7-9 and TRBJ1-5; TRBD1 could be the D gene, as 6 bases match. Specimen: blood, collected after dendritic cell vaccination. The receptor's source is a human donor with glioblastoma. Read as DNA, the sequence is TGTGCCAGCAGCCCCCCTGGGGGGGCAGGAAGCAATCAGCCCCAGCATTTT. This sequence encodes CASSPPGGAGSNQPQHF.